A single sample is the source of the 28 T cell receptor beta chains below, sequenced in a study of T cell changes during pregnancy in multiple sclerosis (dated by TCRdb to about 2019). The library came from the immunoSEQ multiplex PCR assay. The table was pulled from immuneACCESS by TCRdb, which kept in-frame rearrangements only. Such tables lose some clones; where checked, under half of the loss comes from unresolved V genes, and the rest has no known cause. This sample lists tens of thousands of clones; around 94% were detected once. Of the sample, less than 0.15% falls within the top ten clones. Sequencing used CD4+ T cells from peripheral blood mononuclear cells, obtained after pregnancy. These receptors all come from a female donor with multiple sclerosis, enrolled in a pregnancy study.

V and J are TRBV28 and TRBJ1-1, with D perhaps matching TRBD1 (5 bases). Trimming removed 6 bases at V and 4 bases at J, with 24 bases between. Per germline, CDR1 MDHEN and CDR2 SYDVKM. The CDR3 runs to 17 residues. CDR3 sequence (DNA): TGTGCCAGCAGCTCGGATCGTGGGGCAGGCCGATTCACTGAAGCTTTCTTT. As protein: CASSSDRGAGRFTEAFF.

This chain connects TRBV28 to TRBJ2-2; the match to TRBD2 covers 10 bases. The CDR3 loop spans 16 amino acids. Per germline, CDR1 MDHEN and CDR2 SYDVKM. The V gene end was trimmed by 5 bases and the J gene end by 7 bases; junction bases not matched to a gene: 10. The CDR3 DNA follows: TGTGCCAGCAGTGGAAATAGCGGGAGGCCCCACGGGGAGCTGTTTTTT. The encoded protein is CASSGNSGRPHGELFF.

This chain joins TRBV28 and TRBJ2-1, with D tentatively TRBD2 (6 bases). Germline V gene sequence: CDR1 MDHEN, CDR2 SYDVKM. Trimming left V 8 bases short and J 3 bases short, with 17 bases between. The CDR3 is made up of 15 amino acids. For the CDR3, the DNA is TGTGCCAGCCGTCGGCGGGGCGGAGTCTACAATGAGCAGTTCTTC. Its translation: CASRRRGGVYNEQFF.

V is TRBV11-2 and J is TRBJ2-1; TRBD2 might be the D (6 bases). V was cut by 5 bases and J by 4 bases, with 21 bases left in between. Germline CDR1 SGHAT, CDR2 FQNNGV. The CDR3 consists of 17 residues. Here the CDR3 reads CASSERRGSLFYNEQFF. CDR3 bases: TGTGCCAGCAGCGAACGGAGGGGAAGCCTATTTTACAATGAGCAGTTCTTC.

The chain employs TRBV7-9 and TRBJ2-7, with D perhaps TRBD2 (6 bases). V lost 5 bases and J 1 base, leaving 9 bases between the germline ends. CDR3 length equals 13 residues. The germline V gene has CDR1 SEHNR and CDR2 FQNEAQ (reference sequence). The CDR3 nucleotides read TGTGCCAGCAGCCTTGCGGGATCCTACGAGCAGTACTTC. Its translation is CASSLAGSYEQYF.

This clone was observed once. This chain joins TRBV7-8 and TRBJ2-1; perhaps TRBD1 as D (6 bases). This CDR3 is 14 amino acids long. The V end was cut by 0 bases, the J end by 9 bases, with 12 bases between. The V gene's germline CDR1 is SGHVS and CDR2 FQNEAQ. The CDR3 DNA is TGTGCCAGCAGCTTAGCGCGCCAGGGGTCTGAGCAGTTCTTC. This gives the protein CASSLARQGSEQFF.

The rearrangement links TRBV7-2 to TRBJ2-2; TRBD1 aligns across 9 bases. Per germline, CDR1 SGHTA and CDR2 FQGNSA. Trimming took 10 bases from V and 3 from J; bases not matched to a gene: 9. The CDR3 has 15 residues. The CDR3 spells CATERDRVDTGELFF. The CDR3 DNA follows: TGTGCCACAGAACGGGACAGGGTAGACACCGGGGAGCTGTTTTTT. Based on the CDR3 plus reference TRBV7-2 and TRBJ2-2, the full variable domain is GAGVSQSPSNKVTEKGKDVELRCDPISGHTALYWYRQSLGQGLEFLIYFQGNSAPDKSGLPSDRFSAERTGGSVSTLTIQRTQQEDSAVYLCATERDRVDTGELFFGEGSRLTVL.

The chain is built from TRBV6-6 and TRBJ2-1; 9 nucleotides align to TRBD2. The germline V gene has CDR1 MNHNY and CDR2 SVGAGI (reference sequence). CDR3 length equals 15 residues. The ends lost 2 bases at V and 8 bases at J; junction bases unmatched: 7. The CDR3 DNA reads as TGTGCCAGCAGTTACGGGCTAGCGGGAAGCCATGAGCAGTTCTTC. It specifies CASSYGLAGSHEQFF.

The chain carries TRBV28 and TRBJ1-4; TRBD1 agrees at 9 bases. Germline CDR1 MDHEN, CDR2 SYDVKM. The V segment lost 8 bases and the J segment 6 bases; nucleotides outside the gene matches: 7. The CDR3 extends over 14 amino acids. CDR3 in amino acids: CASASDRGHEKLFF. CDR3 sequence (DNA): TGTGCCAGCGCCTCGGACAGGGGCCATGAAAAACTGTTTTTT.

The V and J genes are TRBV19 and TRBJ2-2; 11 bases align to TRBD2. The CDR3 length is 14 residues. In germline, CDR1 is LNHDA, CDR2 SQIVND (reference sequence). The V and J ends lost 6 bases and 6 bases, in that order; junction bases with no gene match: 3. The CDR3 nucleotides are TGTGCCAGTAGGACTAGCGGGATGGCCGGGGAGCTGTTTTTT. Translated, it gives CASRTSGMAGELFF.

The rearrangement uses TRBV7-2 and TRBJ2-4; tentative D call: TRBD2 (5 bases). This CDR3 contains 14 residues. Trimming left V 5 bases short and J 5 bases short, with 13 bases between. Germline CDR1 and CDR2: SGHTA and FQGNSA. CDR3: CASSPPSPQNIQYF. DNA for the CDR3: TGTGCCAGCAGCCCCCCTAGCCCTCAAAACATTCAGTACTTC.

The V and J genes are TRBV5-1 and TRBJ2-2; maybe TRBD2 (6 bases). Germline CDR1 is SGHRS and CDR2 is YFSETQ. The length of the CDR3 is 15 residues. The ends were cut back, 4 bases at V and 5 bases at J, with 15 bases in the middle. The CDR3 nucleotides read TGCGCCAGCAGCCAGGAGGGTGCCCTTACCGGGGAGCTGTTTTTT. This encodes CASSQEGALTGELFF. Using reference TRBV5-1 and TRBJ2-2 for the parts outside the CDR3, the full variable domain is KAGVTQTPRYLIKTRGQQVTLSCSPISGHRSVSWYQQTPGQGLQFLFEYFSETQRNKGNFPGRFSGRQFSNSRSEMNVSTLELGDSALYLCASSQEGALTGELFFGEGSRLTVL.

V is TRBV30 and J is TRBJ2-7, with D hard to call. Trimming shortened V by 5 bases and J by 5 bases, and 13 bases separated the two germline ends. Looked up from germline, CDR1 is GTSNPN and CDR2 is SVGIG (reference sequence). The CDR3 runs to 12 residues. As DNA, the CDR3 is TGTGCCTGGTCCGGCGGCCGGGACGAGCAGTACTTC. Its translation is CAWSGGRDEQYF. Based on the CDR3 plus reference TRBV30 and TRBJ2-7, the full variable domain is SQTIHQWPATLVQPVGSPLSLECTVEGTSNPNLYWYRQAAGRGLQLLFYSVGIGQISSEVPQNLSASRPQDRQFILSSKKLLLSDSGFYLCAWSGGRDEQYFGPGTRLTVT.

This sequence joins TRBV11-1 and TRBJ2-5; D gene ambiguous. V lost 5 bases and J 3 bases, leaving 4 bases between the germline ends. This CDR3 is 11 amino acids long. CDR1 and CDR2 (germline): SGHAT, FQDESV (reference sequence). The CDR3 region has the DNA TGTGCCAGCAGCCTCGAAGAGACCCAGTACTTC. Amino acid sequence: CASSLEETQYF. The full variable domain, in which reference TRBV11-1 and TRBJ2-5 provide the parts outside the CDR3, is EAEVAQSPRYKITEKSQAVAFWCDPISGHATLYWYRQILGQGPELLVQFQDESVVDDSQLPKDRFSAERLKGVDSTLKIQPAELGDSAMYLCASSLEETQYFGPGTRLLVL.

J is TRBJ2-3 and V is TRBV28; 8 bases fit TRBD1. The V gene end was trimmed by 6 bases and the J gene end by 2 bases; junction bases not matched to a gene: 10. The CDR3 extends over 16 amino acids. The germline V gene has CDR1 MDHEN and CDR2 SYDVKM. CDR3 nucleotide sequence: TGTGCCAGCAGCAGCGGACAGGGCAGGACCACAGATACGCAGTATTTT. As protein: CASSSGQGRTTDTQYF.

The CDR3 loop reads CASSSNPGQGPYGYTF. In DNA, the CDR3 is TGTGCCAGCAGCTCTAATCCGGGACAGGGACCGTATGGCTACACCTTC. The chain recombines TRBV5-6 with TRBJ1-2; 9 bases align to TRBD1. The CDR3 covers 16 residues. Per germline, CDR1 SGHDT and CDR2 YYEEEE. With 3 bases clipped from V and 5 bases from J, the junction kept 11 bases outside the gene matches. The full variable domain, its missing parts supplied by reference TRBV5-6 and TRBJ1-2, is DAGVTQSPTHLIKTRGQQVTLRCSPKSGHDTVSWYQQALGQGPQFIFQYYEEEERQRGNFPDRFSGHQFPNYSSELNVNALLLGDSALYLCASSSNPGQGPYGYTFGSGTRLTVV.

The chain joins TRBV5-4 to TRBJ2-3; D gene ambiguous. There are 15 residues in the CDR3. Trimming took 0 bases from V and 0 from J, leaving 8 bases between them. The germline CDR1 and CDR2 sequences are SGHNT and YYREEE (reference sequence). CDR3 sequence reads: CASSLERPSTDTQYF. Written as DNA, the CDR3 is TGTGCCAGCAGCTTGGAGCGCCCTAGCACAGATACGCAGTATTTT.

The CDR3 sequence is CATSRVGQGQETQYF. The CDR3, as DNA: TGTGCCACCAGCAGAGTGGGACAGGGGCAAGAGACCCAGTACTTC. The chain is built from TRBV15 and TRBJ2-5, with 10 bases fitting TRBD1. Germline V CDR1 and CDR2: LNHNV, YYDKDF (reference sequence). The CDR3 is 15 residues long. V was clipped by 1 base and J by 2 bases; unmatched bases: 1.

This chain joins TRBV2 and TRBJ2-1; 10 positions agree with TRBD2. J was trimmed by 8 bases and V by 6 bases; bases with no gene match: 10. Germline CDR1 SNHLY, CDR2 FYNNEI. The CDR3 spans 15 residues. CDR3: CASRRLAGVEDEQFF. The CDR3 nucleotides are TGTGCCAGCAGACGTCTAGCGGGAGTTGAGGATGAGCAGTTCTTC.

The genes are TRBV6-1 and TRBJ2-1, with a possible D match to TRBD2 (5 bases). There are 13 residues in the CDR3. Germline CDR1 MNHNS, CDR2 SASEGT. The germline V and J ends were trimmed by 6 bases and 6 bases, with 12 bases remaining between them. CDR3 nucleotide sequence: TGTGCCAGCAGCGCGGAGACTATCAATGAGCAGTTCTTC. Amino acids: CASSAETINEQFF.

The V and J genes are TRBV19 and TRBJ2-6, with D perhaps TRBD1 (6 bases). Trimming shortened V by 3 bases and J by 0 bases, and 12 bases separated the two germline ends. Germline assignment: CDR1 LNHDA and CDR2 SQIVND (reference sequence). This CDR3 comprises 17 residues. CDR3 DNA sequence: TGTGCCAGTAGTATTGGCCAGGGGTTCTCTGGGGCCAACGTCCTGACTTTC. Amino acid sequence: CASSIGQGFSGANVLTF.

The chain couples TRBV5-1 to TRBJ2-1; the D is unclear. Germline CDR1 is SGHRS and CDR2 is YFSETQ. The CDR3 extends over 13 amino acids. Deletions cut 0 bases from V and 8 bases from J, with 9 bases between. CDR3: CASSLVQSHEQFF. The DNA of the CDR3 is TGCGCCAGCAGCTTGGTGCAGTCCCATGAGCAGTTCTTC.

The genes are TRBV4-2 and TRBJ2-1; the match to TRBD1 covers 10 bases. Germline V CDR1 and CDR2: LGHNA, YNFKEQ. This CDR3 region has 16 residues. With 0 bases clipped from V and 3 bases from J, the junction kept 2 bases outside the gene matches. The CDR3 DNA follows: TGTGCCAGCAGCCAAGACTGGACAGGGGGCTACAATGAGCAGTTCTTC. It specifies CASSQDWTGGYNEQFF.

This chain's CDR3 is CASSLAPSGRETDTQYF. DNA of the CDR3: TGTGCCAGCAGCTTAGCTCCTAGCGGGAGGGAAACAGATACGCAGTATTTT. The rearrangement joins TRBV5-4 to TRBJ2-3; 12 bases agree with TRBD2. With 2 bases clipped from V and 3 bases from J, the junction kept 7 bases outside the gene matches. The CDR3 has 17 amino acids. In germline, CDR1 is SGHNT, CDR2 YYREEE (reference sequence).

This clone was found once. This sequence joins TRBV11-3 and TRBJ2-2; maybe TRBD2 (5 bases). The CDR3 runs to 15 residues. V lost 4 bases and J lost 1, with 10 bases in between. CDR1 is SGHNT and CDR2 is YENEEA in the germline V gene. CDR3 loop: CASSSTTQNTGELFF. CDR3 sequence (DNA): TGTGCCAGCAGCTCGACTACTCAGAACACCGGGGAGCTGTTTTTT.

As concerns this clone: At one boundary the junction diverges from the germline segment, which might be a read error. The rearrangement uses TRBV28 and TRBJ2-7; 9 bases line up with TRBD1. This CDR3 contains 12 residues. CDR1 MDHEN and CDR2 SYDVKM come from the germline V gene. CDR3 DNA: TGTGCCAGCAGGAACTTACAGGGGGCCCTAATCTTC. This gives the protein CASRNLQGALIF. Based on the CDR3 plus reference TRBV28 and TRBJ2-7, the full variable domain is DVKVTQSSRYLVKRTGEKVFLECVQDMDHENMFWYRQDPGLGLRLIYFSYDVKMKEKGDIPEGYSVSREKKERFSLILESASTNQTSMYLCASRNLQGALIFGPGTRLTVT.

The CDR3 sequence is CASNPQGTNEKLFF. In DNA, the CDR3 is TGTGCCAGCAACCCACAGGGAACTAATGAAAAACTGTTTTTT. This sequence joins TRBV28 and TRBJ1-4; perhaps TRBD1 as D (6 bases). Trimming removed 7 bases from V and 1 base from J, with 10 bases in between. CDR1 and CDR2 from the germline V gene are MDHEN and SYDVKM. The length of the CDR3 is 14 residues.

V usage is TRBV9 and J usage is TRBJ2-7, with 9 bases aligning to TRBD2. Germline loops: CDR1 SGDLS, CDR2 YYNGEE. Unmatched junction bases numbered 5, after V lost 0 bases and J lost 4 bases. There are 15 residues in the CDR3. CDR3 in DNA: TGTGCCAGCAGCGTAGAGTCGACTAGCGGTTACGAGCAGTACTTC. As protein: CASSVESTSGYEQYF.